What follows is one TCR beta chain and its context. CD8+ and CD4+ T cells circulating in blood were sequenced for TCR beta. The CDR3 is 13 residues long. An amount of RNA that ranged from about 0.45 to 1 ug was reverse transcribed with random hexamers. Coverage of TCR beta CDR3 amplification by immunoSEQ multiplex PCR extended to 54 Vbeta and 13 Jbeta. MiXCR, applied by TCRdb to the immunoSEQ multiplex PCR reads, yields one record per CDR3 protein. The sample consists of approximately 190,000 distinct CDR3 sequences, 90% to 96% of them appearing once. This sample was included in a study of CD8 T cells in Susac syndrome.

The source material was CD4+ T cells from PBMCs. The rearrangement uses TRBV21-1 and TRBJ1-2. TRBV21-1 is a pseudogene segment. This clonotype was obtained from a human donor with Susac syndrome. The CDR3 nucleotides are TGTGCCAGCATCCAAGGGGAAAACTATGGCTACACCTTC. Translation gives CASIQGENYGYTF.